This is a list of T cell receptor beta chains from one sample in a study of cytomegalovirus exposure and HLA in healthy donors. This table comes from immunoSEQ multiplex PCR, and its TCRdb copy is limited to in-frame clones, with some not included. The sample gives roughly 80,000 clones, approximately 60% of which show up once; roughly 4% is in the top ten. The sample consisted of PBMCs. All receptors derive from a male donor in good health and CMV-seropositive. Both conserved end residues are part of each CDR3. A D gene is named only where the DNA matches it firmly. Only part of the rows carry a size: once, few, many, or a class if the clone is expanded.

clone_size	d_call	v_call	j_call	cdr3_nt	cdr3_aa
.	TRBD2	TRBV30	TRBJ2-3	TGTGCCTGGAGTCTGGGGGGGGCAGATACGCAGTATTTT	CAWSLGGADTQYF
.	.	TRBV5-1	TRBJ2-7	TGCGCCAGCAGCTTACAGGGTCCCCCCTACGAGCAGTACTTC	CASSLQGPPYEQYF
.	.	TRBV13	TRBJ1-1	TGTGCCACCCGACAACTCCCTGTCACTGAAGCTTTCTTT	CATRQLPVTEAFF
.	TRBD1	TRBV5-5	TRBJ1-2	TGTGCCAGCAGCTTGGAGGGACAGGGGGGTATCTATGGCTACACCTTC	CASSLEGQGGIYGYTF
.	TRBD2	TRBV5-1	TRBJ2-5	TGCGCCAGCAGCTCCAGGACTAGCGGGGGGGCAGAGACCCAGTACTTC	CASSSRTSGGAETQYF
few	.	TRBV6-6	TRBJ2-3	TGTGCCAGCAGTGCGCCTTACACAGATACGCAGTATTTT	CASSAPYTDTQYF
.	.	TRBV27	TRBJ2-6	TGTGCCAGCAGGAGTTCTGGGGCCAACGTCCTGACTTTC	CASRSSGANVLTF
.	.	TRBV19	TRBJ1-6	TGTGCCAGTAGTATGGGACAAACATATTCACCCCTCCACTTT	CASSMGQTYSPLHF
.	.	TRBV5-4	TRBJ2-3	TGTGCCAGCAGCTTAACAGGGTTTTCAAGCACAGATACGCAGTATTTT	CASSLTGFSSTDTQYF
few	.	TRBV5-4	TRBJ1-1	TGTGCCAGCAGCCGGACAGTCAACACTGAAGCTTTCTTT	CASSRTVNTEAFF
.	TRBD2	TRBV5-4	TRBJ2-5	TGTGCCAGCAGCTTGCGGGGGGGCCAAGAGACCCAGTACTTC	CASSLRGGQETQYF
.	TRBD1	TRBV6-5	TRBJ1-2	TGTGCCAGCGGACCGGGACAGGGGGACTATGGCTACACCTTC	CASGPGQGDYGYTF
.	TRBD2	TRBV7-9	TRBJ2-5	TGTGCCAGCAGCAGACTAGCGGGGGAAGAGACCCAGTACTTC	CASSRLAGEETQYF
.	TRBD2	TRBV25-1	TRBJ2-5	TGTGCCAGCAGTGAATTCTTAGCGGGGGGACAAGAGACCCAGTACTTC	CASSEFLAGGQETQYF
.	.	TRBV7-3	TRBJ1-1	TGTGCCAGCAGCTTAACCGACAGGCTAGACACTGAAGCTTTCTTT	CASSLTDRLDTEAFF
.	TRBD2	TRBV7-2	TRBJ2-3	TGTGCCAGCAGCTCTCGGCTAGCGGGTCAGAGAGATACGCAGTATTTT	CASSSRLAGQRDTQYF
.	TRBD2	TRBV5-4	TRBJ2-3	TGTGCCAGCAGCTCCCCCCAGACTAGCGGGAGGGCAGATACGCAGTATTTT	CASSSPQTSGRADTQYF
few	.	TRBV28	TRBJ1-2	TGTGCCGGCCGACAGGCTAACTATGGCTACACCTTC	CAGRQANYGYTF
.	.	TRBV7-2	TRBJ1-2	TGTGCCAGCAGCTCCTACCGACAGTCTGGCTACACCTTC	CASSSYRQSGYTF
few	.	TRBV2	TRBJ1-2	TGTGCCAGCAGTGCCGCGGGGGGCTCTAACTATGGCTACACCTTC	CASSAAGGSNYGYTF
once	TRBD1	TRBV5-1	TRBJ2-7	TGCGCCAGCAGCTTGCAAGACAGGGAAATCGACGAGCAGTACTTC	CASSLQDREIDEQYF
.	.	TRBV13	TRBJ2-1	TGTGCCAGCAGCGCGGGACAGCATCCCTACAATGAGCAGTTCTTC	CASSAGQHPYNEQFF
.	TRBD2	TRBV5-1	TRBJ2-1	TGCGCCAGCAGCTTGGCCACTAGCGGTTCCTACAATGAGCAGTTCTTC	CASSLATSGSYNEQFF
.	.	TRBV29-1	TRBJ1-1	TGCAGCGTTGCCCCGGGGAATTTGAACACTGAAGCTTTCTTT	CSVAPGNLNTEAFF